The source of this T cell receptor (beta chain) is a study of blood T cell repertoires in COVID-19. Trimming removed 9 bases at V and 3 bases at J, with 14 bases between. In germline, CDR1 is KGHDR, CDR2 SFDVKD. This CDR3 region has 13 residues. Generated by immunoSEQ multiplex PCR, the TCRdb table keeps only in-frame clones and is missing some. The table has around 370,000 clones, roughly 90% seen once. In its sample, this clone was seen a few times. The sequencing sample was made of peripheral blood. The TCR sequence derives from a man between 18 and 35 years old with active or convalescent COVID-19. V gene TRBV24-1 combines with J gene TRBJ2-7, with TRBD1 as a possible D gene (6 bases). The DNA for the CDR3 is TGTGCCACCGGGGGCAGGTTCGACTACGAGCAGTACTTC. This codes for CATGGRFDYEQYF.